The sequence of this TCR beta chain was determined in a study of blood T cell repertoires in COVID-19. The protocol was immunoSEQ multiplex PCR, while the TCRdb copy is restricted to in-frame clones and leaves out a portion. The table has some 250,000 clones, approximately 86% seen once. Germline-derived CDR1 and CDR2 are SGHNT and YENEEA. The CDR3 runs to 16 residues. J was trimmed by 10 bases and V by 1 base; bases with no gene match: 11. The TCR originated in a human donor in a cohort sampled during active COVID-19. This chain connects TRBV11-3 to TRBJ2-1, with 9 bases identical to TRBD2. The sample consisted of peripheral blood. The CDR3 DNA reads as TGTGCCAGCAGCTTAGGATTAAGCGGGAGGCCCCAAGAGCAGTTCTTC. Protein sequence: CASSLGLSGRPQEQFF.